These T cell receptor beta chains were read from a single sample in a study of cytomegalovirus exposure and HLA in healthy donors. Method: immunoSEQ multiplex PCR; TCRdb's copy keeps in-frame clones and lacks some. The repertoire holds 95,000 to 110,000 clones, with 60% to 70% as singletons. Source material: PBMCs. These receptors were obtained from a woman in her forties or fifties in good health and CMV-seronegative. The CDR3 runs from the conserved cysteine through the conserved F or W. D genes are given only for firm matches. Not every row has a clone size; where given, it reads once, few, many or a size class.

j_gene: TRBJ2-1
len: 17
v_gene: TRBV7-2
d_gene: NA
abundance: once
CDR3nt: TGTGCCAGCAGCTTAGCTCTTTGGCAGGCTTGGGACAATGAGCAGTTCTTC
CDR3aa: CASSLALWQAWDNEQFF

j_gene: TRBJ2-3
len: 16
v_gene: TRBV18
d_gene: TRBD2
abundance: NA
CDR3nt: TGTGCCAGCTCACCACCGGGGAGGGAGGGCACAGATACGCAGTATTTT
CDR3aa: CASSPPGREGTDTQYF

j_gene: TRBJ2-2
len: 14
v_gene: TRBV6-5
d_gene: TRBD1
abundance: NA
CDR3nt: TGTGCCAGCAGTTACTCGACAGGGGTCGGGGAGCTGTTTTTT
CDR3aa: CASSYSTGVGELFF

j_gene: TRBJ2-3
len: 14
v_gene: TRBV7-2
d_gene: TRBD2
abundance: few
CDR3nt: TGTGCCAGCAGCTTACGTCTAGCGGGAGATACGCAGTATTTT
CDR3aa: CASSLRLAGDTQYF

j_gene: TRBJ2-7
len: 15
v_gene: TRBV14
d_gene: TRBD1
abundance: NA
CDR3nt: TGTGCCAGCAGCCATGCAGGGGGCTGGTCCTACGAGCAGTACTTC
CDR3aa: CASSHAGGWSYEQYF

j_gene: TRBJ1-5
len: 18
v_gene: TRBV5-4
d_gene: TRBD1
abundance: few
CDR3nt: TGTGCCAGCAGCTTGTATCAGGGGGGAGGAGGGGGCAATCAGCCCCAGCATTTT
CDR3aa: CASSLYQGGGGGNQPQHF

j_gene: TRBJ1-3
len: 18
v_gene: TRBV4-1
d_gene: TRBD1
abundance: NA
CDR3nt: TGCGCCAGCAGCCAAACAGGGGGCCGCTTCAGCTCTGGAAACACCATATATTTT
CDR3aa: CASSQTGGRFSSGNTIYF

j_gene: TRBJ1-5
len: 14
v_gene: TRBV7-9
d_gene: TRBD1
abundance: NA
CDR3nt: TGTGCCAGCAGCTTGGACAGGGGGGACCAGCCCCAGCATTTT
CDR3aa: CASSLDRGDQPQHF

j_gene: TRBJ2-7
len: 14
v_gene: TRBV7-2
d_gene: TRBD1
abundance: NA
CDR3nt: TGTGCCAGCAGCAATCGGGACAGAGACCTGGAGCAGTACTTC
CDR3aa: CASSNRDRDLEQYF

j_gene: TRBJ2-5
len: 13
v_gene: TRBV18
d_gene: TRBD1
abundance: NA
CDR3nt: TGTGCCAGCTCAACGACAGGGGGAGAGACCCAGTACTTC
CDR3aa: CASSTTGGETQYF

j_gene: TRBJ2-1
len: 14
v_gene: TRBV6-1
d_gene: TRBD2
abundance: NA
CDR3nt: TGTGCCAGCAGTGAAGTTGCGGGGGATATTGAGCAGTTCTTC
CDR3aa: CASSEVAGDIEQFF

j_gene: TRBJ1-4
len: 18
v_gene: TRBV4-1
d_gene: TRBD1
abundance: NA
CDR3nt: TGCGCCAGCAGCCAAGGGTTAATGGGCGGGACAGTTATGGAAAAACTGTTTTTT
CDR3aa: CASSQGLMGGTVMEKLFF

j_gene: TRBJ1-2
len: 12
v_gene: TRBV14
d_gene: NA
abundance: NA
CDR3nt: TGTGCCAGCAGCCAAGACAGGGTCGGCTACACCTTC
CDR3aa: CASSQDRVGYTF

j_gene: TRBJ2-7
len: 13
v_gene: TRBV9
d_gene: NA
abundance: NA
CDR3nt: TGTGCCAGCAACTCGGGAAGCTCCTACGAGCAGTACTTC
CDR3aa: CASNSGSSYEQYF

j_gene: TRBJ2-1
len: 17
v_gene: TRBV12-5
d_gene: TRBD2
abundance: NA
CDR3nt: TGTGCTAGTGGTTCCGGGACTAGCGGGGGGGCCTTCAATGAGCAGTTCTTC
CDR3aa: CASGSGTSGGAFNEQFF

j_gene: TRBJ2-7
len: 14
v_gene: TRBV7-2
d_gene: TRBD2
abundance: NA
CDR3nt: TGTGCCAGCAGCCGCGACCTAGCGGGAGCCGAGCAGTACTTC
CDR3aa: CASSRDLAGAEQYF

j_gene: TRBJ2-7
len: 14
v_gene: TRBV6-1
d_gene: TRBD1
abundance: NA
CDR3nt: TGTGCCAGCAGTGCCCGGGACAGGGACCAAGAGCAGTACTTC
CDR3aa: CASSARDRDQEQYF

j_gene: TRBJ2-7
len: 15
v_gene: TRBV15
d_gene: NA
abundance: NA
CDR3nt: TGTGCCACCAGCCCCTACGGAGGGTCTGAGGGGGAGCAGTACTTC
CDR3aa: CATSPYGGSEGEQYF

j_gene: TRBJ2-5
len: 14
v_gene: TRBV11-3
d_gene: TRBD2
abundance: NA
CDR3nt: TGTGCCAGCAGCTCGGGCGGGAGAGAAGAGACCCAGTACTTC
CDR3aa: CASSSGGREETQYF

j_gene: TRBJ2-7
len: 11
v_gene: TRBV28
d_gene: NA
abundance: NA
CDR3nt: TGTGCCAGCTCGAGGTTCTACGAGCAGTACTTC
CDR3aa: CASSRFYEQYF

j_gene: TRBJ2-1
len: 13
v_gene: TRBV28
d_gene: NA
abundance: NA
CDR3nt: TGTGCCAGCAGCCAAAACAGTTACAATGAGCAGTTCTTC
CDR3aa: CASSQNSYNEQFF

j_gene: TRBJ2-3
len: 16
v_gene: TRBV6-5
d_gene: TRBD2
abundance: NA
CDR3nt: TGTGCCAGCAGTTCAGGACTAGCGGGAATTCTGGATACGCAGTATTTT
CDR3aa: CASSSGLAGILDTQYF

j_gene: TRBJ2-5
len: 13
v_gene: TRBV6-6
d_gene: TRBD1
abundance: NA
CDR3nt: TGTGCCAGCAGTTCAGGGGGCGAAGAGACCCAGTACTTC
CDR3aa: CASSSGGEETQYF

j_gene: TRBJ1-4
len: 15
v_gene: TRBV11-2
d_gene: TRBD1
abundance: once
CDR3nt: TGTGCCAGCAGCGGACAGGGTGGGTCTAATGAAAAACTGTTTTTT
CDR3aa: CASSGQGGSNEKLFF

j_gene: TRBJ1-1
len: 15
v_gene: TRBV28
d_gene: TRBD1
abundance: NA
CDR3nt: TGTGCCAGCAGGACAGCTCAGGGGGCGCTTACTGAAGCTTTCTTT
CDR3aa: CASRTAQGALTEAFF

j_gene: TRBJ2-5
len: 16
v_gene: TRBV9
d_gene: TRBD2
abundance: NA
CDR3nt: TGTGCCAGCAGCGCGATGACTAGCGCCAAACAAGAGACCCAGTACTTC
CDR3aa: CASSAMTSAKQETQYF

j_gene: TRBJ1-3
len: 15
v_gene: TRBV5-1
d_gene: NA
abundance: NA
CDR3nt: TGCGCCAGCAGCTTGACGGCAGGGTCCGGAAACACCATATATTTT
CDR3aa: CASSLTAGSGNTIYF

j_gene: TRBJ2-7
len: 14
v_gene: TRBV9
d_gene: TRBD1
abundance: few
CDR3nt: TGTGCCAGCAGCGTAGGTGAGGGGGCAGGCGAGCAGTACTTC
CDR3aa: CASSVGEGAGEQYF

j_gene: TRBJ1-2
len: 14
v_gene: TRBV11-2
d_gene: NA
abundance: few
CDR3nt: TGTGCCAGCAGCCAACAGCTAGGGGGGGAAGGCTACACCTTC
CDR3aa: CASSQQLGGEGYTF

j_gene: TRBJ2-2
len: 15
v_gene: TRBV12-5
d_gene: NA
abundance: few
CDR3nt: TGTGCTAGTGGTTTTCAGACAGATTACACCGGGGAGCTGTTTTTT
CDR3aa: CASGFQTDYTGELFF

j_gene: TRBJ2-7
len: 17
v_gene: TRBV7-8
d_gene: TRBD2
abundance: NA
CDR3nt: TGTGCCAGCAGCTTATTTTCTAGCGGGAGGCCCCACTACGAGCAGTACTTC
CDR3aa: CASSLFSSGRPHYEQYF

j_gene: TRBJ2-7
len: 13
v_gene: TRBV6-1
d_gene: TRBD1
abundance: NA
CDR3nt: TGTGCCAGCAGATCCGGGACAGCTTTCGAGCAGTACTTC
CDR3aa: CASRSGTAFEQYF

j_gene: TRBJ2-3
len: 14
v_gene: TRBV6-5
d_gene: TRBD2
abundance: few
CDR3nt: TGTGCCAGCAGTTTAGCGGGGCGCACAGATACGCAGTATTTT
CDR3aa: CASSLAGRTDTQYF

j_gene: TRBJ2-7
len: 15
v_gene: TRBV4-1
d_gene: NA
abundance: few
CDR3nt: TGCGCCAGCAGCCAAGTGGCTAGCGTATCCTACGAGCAGTACTTC
CDR3aa: CASSQVASVSYEQYF

j_gene: TRBJ2-7
len: 14
v_gene: TRBV19
d_gene: NA
abundance: NA
CDR3nt: TGTGCCAGTCATAATACAGGGACCCCCTACGAGCAGTACTTC
CDR3aa: CASHNTGTPYEQYF

j_gene: TRBJ2-3
len: 16
v_gene: TRBV18
d_gene: TRBD2
abundance: few
CDR3nt: TGTGCCAGCTCACCAGCCGGGACTAGCGGGAGGGGTACGCAGTATTTT
CDR3aa: CASSPAGTSGRGTQYF

j_gene: TRBJ2-2
len: 16
v_gene: TRBV4-3
d_gene: TRBD2
abundance: NA
CDR3nt: TGCGCCAGCAGTCGATCCCTAGCGGGAGGAACCGGGGAGCTGTTTTTT
CDR3aa: CASSRSLAGGTGELFF

j_gene: TRBJ2-7
len: 12
v_gene: TRBV2
d_gene: NA
abundance: NA
CDR3nt: TGTGCCAGCAGGGCGGACTTATACGAGCAGTACTTC
CDR3aa: CASRADLYEQYF

j_gene: TRBJ2-2
len: 14
v_gene: TRBV7-7
d_gene: NA
abundance: NA
CDR3nt: TGTGCTAGCAGCCTAGCTCGGGGTTCCGGGGAGCTGTTTTTT
CDR3aa: CASSLARGSGELFF

j_gene: TRBJ1-2
len: 14
v_gene: TRBV5-1
d_gene: NA
abundance: NA
CDR3nt: TGCGCCAGCAGCTCTGAGACTCCGTCCTATGGCTACACCTTC
CDR3aa: CASSSETPSYGYTF

j_gene: TRBJ1-5
len: 13
v_gene: TRBV18
d_gene: TRBD1
abundance: NA
CDR3nt: TGTGCCAGCTCAAAGGACAGGGGTCAGCCCCAGCATTTT
CDR3aa: CASSKDRGQPQHF

j_gene: TRBJ2-1
len: 12
v_gene: TRBV6-5
d_gene: NA
abundance: NA
CDR3nt: TGTGCCAGCATTGACGGAGCGGGCCAGCAGTTCTTC
CDR3aa: CASIDGAGQQFF

j_gene: TRBJ2-7
len: 13
v_gene: TRBV28
d_gene: NA
abundance: NA
CDR3nt: TGTGCCAGCAGCGAGTGGGCCTTTGGCGAGCAGTACTTC
CDR3aa: CASSEWAFGEQYF

j_gene: TRBJ2-2
len: 16
v_gene: TRBV12-5
d_gene: TRBD2
abundance: NA
CDR3nt: TGTGCTAGTGGTTCTCCGAGCGGGGGGGCGGTCGGGGAGCTGTTTTTT
CDR3aa: CASGSPSGGAVGELFF

j_gene: TRBJ2-7
len: 15
v_gene: TRBV11-2
d_gene: TRBD2
abundance: few
CDR3nt: TGTGCCAGCAGTAATAGCGGGGGGAACTCCTACGAGCAGTACTTC
CDR3aa: CASSNSGGNSYEQYF

j_gene: TRBJ1-2
len: 13
v_gene: TRBV9
d_gene: TRBD1
abundance: once
CDR3nt: TGTGCCAGCAGCACACGGACAGGCCTTGGCTACACCTTC
CDR3aa: CASSTRTGLGYTF

j_gene: TRBJ1-4
len: 12
v_gene: TRBV10-3
d_gene: NA
abundance: NA
CDR3nt: TGTGCCATCAGTGGGACAAGAGAAAAACTGTTTTTT
CDR3aa: CAISGTREKLFF

j_gene: TRBJ2-5
len: 14
v_gene: TRBV7-9
d_gene: TRBD2
abundance: NA
CDR3nt: TGTGCCAGCAGCACGTCGGGAGGGTGGGAGACCCAGTACTTC
CDR3aa: CASSTSGGWETQYF

j_gene: TRBJ2-1
len: 15
v_gene: TRBV4-1
d_gene: TRBD2
abundance: once
CDR3nt: TGCGCCAGCAGCCCCGGGCTAGCGGACTACAATGAGCAGTTCTTC
CDR3aa: CASSPGLADYNEQFF

j_gene: TRBJ2-7
len: 16
v_gene: TRBV7-2
d_gene: TRBD1
abundance: NA
CDR3nt: TGTGCCAGCAGCTCTACTCCGGGACAGGGTCTCCACGAGCAGTACTTC
CDR3aa: CASSSTPGQGLHEQYF